This TCR beta chain derives from a study of blood T cell repertoires in COVID-19. The wider study: Collection of acute and convalescent COVID-19 samples took place in the United States, Italy and Spain. From T cells, B-cell-depleted T cells, or PBMCs came the material, which was cDNA or gDNA.

This CDR3 is built from 16 residues. Germline assignment: CDR1 MDHEN and CDR2 SYDVKM. V dropped 3 bases and J dropped 7; count of bases not matched to a gene: 7. The data were produced by immunoSEQ multiplex PCR, yet TCRdb's version contains in-frame clones alone and is incomplete. The table shows 55,000 to 70,000 clones, with about nine tenths occurring only once. The sample consisted of peripheral blood. The source is a woman between 45 and 60 years old with active or convalescent COVID-19. The chain links TRBV28 to TRBJ2-2; 11 bases fit TRBD2. The CDR3 region is CASSFTSGRLVGELFF. CDR3 DNA: TGTGCCAGCAGTTTCACTAGCGGGAGATTGGTCGGGGAGCTGTTTTTT.